The 18 T cell receptor beta chains below come from one sample, sequenced in a study of human T cells and chemical hapten exposure. MiXCR was run by TCRdb on the RACE reads, yielding one entry per CDR3 protein. The sample lists 300,000 to 450,000 distinct CDR3 sequences; about 4.4% were seen once. Time point: patch test 1, 2 weeks after DPC sensitization. Documented treatment: therapeutic diphenylcyclopropenone sensitization with weekly scalp DPC. The sample was whole blood, taken in connection with sensitization to the hapten diphenylcyclopropenone (DPC). The source is a woman in her forties or fifties with alopecia areata. Some clones in this sample may be carry-over from other donors' samples.

At least ten counts were recorded for this clonotype. V and J are TRBV29-1 and TRBJ1-1; 7 bases align to TRBD1. Germline CDR1 and CDR2: SQVTM and ANQGSEA. The CDR3 has 14 amino acids. The junction had 14 bases not matched to a gene; V was cut back by 4 bases and J by 9 bases. The CDR3 here is CSVGSFGTQGQAFF. The CDR3 DNA follows: TGCAGCGTTGGATCATTCGGGACACAGGGGCAAGCTTTCTTT.

In this sample, this clonotype turned up many times. This rearrangement joins TRBV6-1 to TRBJ2-7, with D perhaps matching TRBD1 (6 bases). Germline loops: CDR1 MNHNS, CDR2 SASEGT. Trimming cost V 5 bases and J 2 bases, with 22 bases left between them. The CDR3 covers 17 residues. DNA of the CDR3: TGTGCCAGCAGTAGACACCTTTTAGGGACACCTACCTACGAGCAGTACTTC. Protein product: CASSRHLLGTPTYEQYF.

This clonotype was picked up many times. The chain employs TRBV28 and TRBJ2-1, with 8 positions matching TRBD1. The CDR3 consists of 16 residues. Germline CDR1 MDHEN, CDR2 SYDVKM. With V trimmed by 1 base and J by 3 bases, 5 bases remained unmatched. CDR3 sequence: CASSLSQGAIYNEQFF. CDR3 nucleotides: TGTGCCAGCAGTTTATCGCAGGGGGCAATCTACAATGAGCAGTTCTTC.

The chain combines TRBV9 with TRBJ2-3; TRBD1 aligns across 8 bases. The V and J ends lost 1 base and 2 bases, in that order; junction bases with no gene match: 12. Germline CDR1 and CDR2: SGDLS and YYNGEE. The CDR3 consists of 18 residues. CDR3 loop: CASSVSGTGRSVTDTQYF. CDR3 bases: TGTGCCAGCAGCGTATCGGGGACAGGTCGTTCCGTCACAGATACGCAGTATTTT.

This clonotype was seen ten or more times. The chain has TRBV20-1 and TRBJ1-5, with D possibly being TRBD1 (5 bases). The germline V gene has CDR1 DFQATT and CDR2 SNEGSKA (reference sequence). This CDR3 contains 15 residues. V lost 6 bases, J lost 2 bases, and 17 bases lay in between. CDR3 bases: TGCAGTGCGGGGCCGGGGTCCGGGGGCAATCAGCCCCAGCATTTT. Its protein is CSAGPGSGGNQPQHF.

This clonotype was counted at least ten times. The rearrangement links TRBV18 to TRBJ2-7; no clear D. The ends were cut back, 2 bases at V and 4 bases at J, with 6 bases in the middle. Germline CDR1 is KGHSH and CDR2 is LQKENI. The CDR3 consists of 12 residues. The CDR3 is CASSPTIYEQYF. CDR3 DNA: TGTGCCAGCTCACCAACGATATACGAGCAGTACTTC. The full variable domain, rest sourced from reference TRBV18 and TRBJ2-7, is NAGVMQNPRHLVRRRGQEARLRCSPMKGHSHVYWYRQLPEEGLKFMVYLQKENIIDESGMPKERFSAEFPKEGPSILRIQQVVRGDSAAYFCASSPTIYEQYFGPGTRLTVT.

This clonotype was seen repeatedly, ten times or more. The genes are TRBV7-9 and TRBJ1-2; D unclear. The V gene lost 3 bases and the J gene lost 0 bases, with 8 bases spanning the gap. Germline V lookup: CDR1 SEHNR, CDR2 FQNEAQ (reference sequence). The CDR3 is 14 residues long. The CDR3 nucleotides read TGTGCCAGCAGCTTGGCAGGAGCTAACTATGGCTACACCTTC. Translating gives CASSLAGANYGYTF.

In its sample, this clonotype was seen many times. The chain is built from TRBV6-5 and TRBJ1-6, with 8 bases that match TRBD1. This CDR3 has 14 amino acids. V was clipped by 5 bases and J by 7 bases; unmatched bases: 4. The germline CDR1 and CDR2 sequences are MNHEY and SVGAGI. CDR3: CASSTRQGNSPLHF. CDR3 nucleotide sequence: TGTGCCAGCAGTACAAGACAGGGGAATTCACCCCTCCACTTT.

There are a few counts of this clonotype. The chain recombines TRBV7-9 with TRBJ2-4; maybe TRBD1 (6 bases). Germline V gene sequence: CDR1 SEHNR, CDR2 FQNEAQ (reference sequence). V lost 2 bases to trimming and J lost 12 bases, with 20 bases between them. The CDR3 sequence is 15 residues long. For the CDR3, the DNA is TGTGCCAGCAGCTTAAATGACAGGCCCCTGGGAAGTCAGTACTTC. Translation gives CASSLNDRPLGSQYF. Full variable domain (outside the CDR3, taken from reference TRBV7-9 and TRBJ2-4): DTGVSQNPRHKITKRGQNVTFRCDPISEHNRLYWYRQTLGQGPEFLTYFQNEAQLEKSRLLSDRFSAERPKGSFSTLEIQRTEQGDSAMYLCASSLNDRPLGSQYFGAGTRLSVL.

There are many counts of this clonotype. V and J are TRBV28 and TRBJ2-1; possible D gene TRBD2, 6 bases. Germline CDR1 reads MDHEN; CDR2 reads SYDVKM. V was shortened by 5 bases and J by 9 bases, with 20 bases between the two germline ends. The CDR3 covers 15 residues. The CDR3 sequence: CASSPHDGRKGEQFF. In nucleotides, the CDR3 is TGTGCCAGCAGTCCCCACGATGGGAGGAAGGGTGAGCAGTTCTTC.

This chain links TRBV7-2 with TRBJ2-1; TRBD2 matches 12 bases. Germline loops: CDR1 SGHTA, CDR2 FQGNSA. After removal of 5 bases from V and 10 bases from J, the junction contained 21 bases not matched to a gene. The CDR3 extends over 19 amino acids. Here the CDR3 reads CASSPWGASGRANAGEQFF. For the CDR3, the DNA is TGTGCCAGCAGCCCCTGGGGGGCTAGCGGGAGGGCCAATGCGGGAGAGCAGTTCTTC.

This clonotype has ten or more counts. This chain joins TRBV28 and TRBJ2-1, with D perhaps being TRBD1 or TRBD2 (5 bases each). V lost 3 bases to trimming and J lost 6 bases, with 12 bases between them. CDR3 length equals 14 residues. CDR1 and CDR2 from the germline V gene are MDHEN and SYDVKM. The CDR3 sequence is CASSLRGRANEQFF. CDR3 nucleotides: TGTGCCAGCAGTTTGAGGGGCAGAGCCAATGAGCAGTTCTTC.

This clonotype was recorded a few times. The chain links TRBV2 to TRBJ2-5; TRBD2 might be the D (6 bases). The ends were cut back, 5 bases at V and 3 bases at J, with 13 bases in the middle. The germline V gene encodes CDR1 SNHLY and CDR2 FYNNEI. This CDR3 contains 14 residues. The CDR3 bases are TGTGCCAGCAGTCCGGGACTGATAAAAGAGACCCAGTACTTC. Residues: CASSPGLIKETQYF.

The rearrangement joins TRBV12-3 or TRBV12-4 to TRBJ1-2, with D hard to call. The CDR3 runs 12 residues. Trimming left V 5 bases short and J 4 bases short, with 8 bases between. The CDR3 DNA is TGTGCCAGCAGTCCCGGACGCTATGGCTACACCTTC. Translated, it gives CASSPGRYGYTF.

This clonotype came up many times. The chain links TRBV27 to TRBJ2-3; 9 bases agree with TRBD2. The CDR3 runs to 15 residues. V was clipped by 8 bases and J by 5 bases; unmatched bases: 11. The germline gives CDR1 MNHEY, CDR2 SMNVEV (reference sequence). CDR3 nucleotide sequence: TGTGCCAGCCAAAGACGCGGGAGGGCCGTAGATACGCAGTATTTT. Encoded protein: CASQRRGRAVDTQYF.

The chain is built from TRBV20-1 and TRBJ2-7, with D possibly called TRBD1 or TRBD2 (5 bases each). The CDR3 length is 15 residues. Germline V lookup: CDR1 DFQATT, CDR2 SNEGSKA (reference sequence). Trimming shortened V by 0 bases and J by 2 bases, and 14 bases separated the two germline ends. CDR3 protein: CSARDPKRGPYEQYF. The CDR3 DNA sequence: TGCAGTGCTAGAGACCCGAAACGGGGACCCTACGAGCAGTACTTC.

The sample holds many counts of this clonotype. The gene calls are TRBV29-1 and TRBJ2-1; weak D call: TRBD1 (6 bases). The CDR3 loop spans 13 amino acids. CDR1 is SQVTM and CDR2 is ANQGSEA in the germline V gene. V lost 4 bases, J lost 7 bases, and 14 bases lay in between. CDR3 DNA: TGCAGCGTTGTAATCCCAGGGGTGAATGAGCAGTTCTTC. This gives the protein CSVVIPGVNEQFF.

This clonotype was counted many times. The chain carries TRBV25-1 and TRBJ2-3; D uncertain. Germline CDR1 MGHDK, CDR2 SYGVNS. This CDR3 comprises 15 residues. V was cut by 2 bases and J by 2 bases, with 11 bases left in between. In DNA form, the CDR3 reads TGTGCCAGCAGTGAAAATCCGGGCCCCACAGATACGCAGTATTTT. Translated: CASSENPGPTDTQYF.